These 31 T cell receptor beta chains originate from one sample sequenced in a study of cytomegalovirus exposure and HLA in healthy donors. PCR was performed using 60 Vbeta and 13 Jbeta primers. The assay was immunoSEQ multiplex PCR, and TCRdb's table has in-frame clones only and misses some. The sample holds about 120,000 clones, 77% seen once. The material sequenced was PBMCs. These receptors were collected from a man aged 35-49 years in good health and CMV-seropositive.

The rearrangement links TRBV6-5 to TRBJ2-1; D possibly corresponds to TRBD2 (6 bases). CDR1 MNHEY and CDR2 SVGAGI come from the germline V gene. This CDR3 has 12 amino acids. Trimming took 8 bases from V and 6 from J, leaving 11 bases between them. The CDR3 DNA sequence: TGTGCCAGCGGGCAGGGAGGCAATGAGCAGTTCTTC. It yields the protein CASGQGGNEQFF.

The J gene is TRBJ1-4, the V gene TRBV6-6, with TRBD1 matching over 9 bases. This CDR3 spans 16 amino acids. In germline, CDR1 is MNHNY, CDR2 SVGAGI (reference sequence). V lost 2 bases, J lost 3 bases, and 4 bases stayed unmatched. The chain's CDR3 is CASSYPQGAANEKLFF. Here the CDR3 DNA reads TGTGCCAGCAGTTACCCACAGGGGGCGGCTAATGAAAAACTGTTTTTT.

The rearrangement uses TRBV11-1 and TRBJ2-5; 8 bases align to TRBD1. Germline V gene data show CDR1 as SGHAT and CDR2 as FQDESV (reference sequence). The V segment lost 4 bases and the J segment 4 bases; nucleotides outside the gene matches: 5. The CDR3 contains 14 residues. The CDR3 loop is CASSYAQGGETQYF. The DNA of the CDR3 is TGTGCCAGCAGCTACGCACAGGGGGGAGAGACCCAGTACTTC. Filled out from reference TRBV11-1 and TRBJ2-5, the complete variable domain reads EAEVAQSPRYKITEKSQAVAFWCDPISGHATLYWYRQILGQGPELLVQFQDESVVDDSQLPKDRFSAERLKGVDSTLKIQPAELGDSAMYLCASSYAQGGETQYFGPGTRLLVL.

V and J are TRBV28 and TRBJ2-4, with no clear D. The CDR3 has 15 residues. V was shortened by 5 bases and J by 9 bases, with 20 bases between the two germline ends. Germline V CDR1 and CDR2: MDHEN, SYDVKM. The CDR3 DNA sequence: TGTGCCAGCAGTCTCCCCGGTGCCGCGGCAGTCATTCAGTACTTC. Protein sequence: CASSLPGAAAVIQYF. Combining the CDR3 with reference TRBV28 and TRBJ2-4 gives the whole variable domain DVKVTQSSRYLVKRTGEKVFLECVQDMDHENMFWYRQDPGLGLRLIYFSYDVKMKEKGDIPEGYSVSREKKERFSLILESASTNQTSMYLCASSLPGAAAVIQYFGAGTRLSVL.

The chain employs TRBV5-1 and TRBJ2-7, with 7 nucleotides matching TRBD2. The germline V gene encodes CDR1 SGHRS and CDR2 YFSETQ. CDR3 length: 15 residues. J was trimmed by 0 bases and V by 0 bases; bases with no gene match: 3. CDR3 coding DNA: TGCGCCAGCAGCTTGGGCGGGAGCGGCTCCTACGAGCAGTACTTC. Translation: CASSLGGSGSYEQYF.

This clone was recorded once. The CDR3: CASSQRGTTGQGTPNTGELFF. In nucleotides, the CDR3 is TGCGCCAGCAGCCAAAGGGGAACCACCGGACAGGGAACTCCGAACACCGGGGAGCTGTTTTTT. V and J are TRBV4-1 and TRBJ2-2; 8 bases fit TRBD1. This CDR3 has 21 residues. The germline V gene encodes CDR1 MGHRA and CDR2 YSYEKL. Germline trimming cut 2 bases from V and 0 bases from J; bases unmatched to any gene: 17.

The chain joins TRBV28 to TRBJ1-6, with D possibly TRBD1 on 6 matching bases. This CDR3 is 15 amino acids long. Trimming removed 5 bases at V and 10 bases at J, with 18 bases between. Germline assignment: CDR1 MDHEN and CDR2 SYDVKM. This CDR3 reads CASSPLRGLESPLHF. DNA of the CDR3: TGTGCCAGCAGTCCTCTCAGGGGTTTGGAGTCACCCCTCCACTTT.

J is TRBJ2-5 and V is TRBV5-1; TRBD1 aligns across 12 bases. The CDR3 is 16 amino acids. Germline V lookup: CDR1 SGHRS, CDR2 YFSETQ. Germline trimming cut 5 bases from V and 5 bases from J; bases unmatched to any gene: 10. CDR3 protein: CASRTQGTGGYETQYF. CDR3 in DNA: TGCGCCAGCAGGACCCAAGGGACAGGGGGCTATGAGACCCAGTACTTC.

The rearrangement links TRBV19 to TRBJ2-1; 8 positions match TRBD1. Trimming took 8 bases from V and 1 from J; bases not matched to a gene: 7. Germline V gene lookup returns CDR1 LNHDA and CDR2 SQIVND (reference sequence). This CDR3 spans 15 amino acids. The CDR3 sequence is CASGGTGGSYNEQFF. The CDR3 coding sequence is TGTGCCAGTGGGGGAACAGGGGGGTCCTACAATGAGCAGTTCTTC.

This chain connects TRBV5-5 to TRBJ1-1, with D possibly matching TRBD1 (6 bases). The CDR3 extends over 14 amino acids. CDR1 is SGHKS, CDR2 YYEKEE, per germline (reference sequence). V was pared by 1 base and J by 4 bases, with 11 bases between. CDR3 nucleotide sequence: TGTGCCAGCAGCTTGACAGGGTCGCCCACTGAAGCTTTCTTT. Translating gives CASSLTGSPTEAFF.

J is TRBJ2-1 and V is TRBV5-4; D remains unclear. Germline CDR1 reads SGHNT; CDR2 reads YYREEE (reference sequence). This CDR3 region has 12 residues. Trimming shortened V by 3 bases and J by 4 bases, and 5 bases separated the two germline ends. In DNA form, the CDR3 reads TGTGCCAGCAGCTCTAAGTACAATGAGCAGTTCTTC. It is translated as CASSSKYNEQFF.

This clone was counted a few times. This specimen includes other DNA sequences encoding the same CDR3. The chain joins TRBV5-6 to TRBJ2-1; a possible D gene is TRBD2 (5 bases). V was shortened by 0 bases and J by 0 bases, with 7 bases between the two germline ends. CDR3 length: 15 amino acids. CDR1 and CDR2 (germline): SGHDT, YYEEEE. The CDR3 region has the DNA TGTGCCAGCAGCTTGGGTGGGAGCTCCTACAATGAGCAGTTCTTC. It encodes CASSLGGSSYNEQFF. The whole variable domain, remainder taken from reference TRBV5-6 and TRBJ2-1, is DAGVTQSPTHLIKTRGQQVTLRCSPKSGHDTVSWYQQALGQGPQFIFQYYEEEERQRGNFPDRFSGHQFPNYSSELNVNALLLGDSALYLCASSLGGSSYNEQFFGPGTRLTVL.

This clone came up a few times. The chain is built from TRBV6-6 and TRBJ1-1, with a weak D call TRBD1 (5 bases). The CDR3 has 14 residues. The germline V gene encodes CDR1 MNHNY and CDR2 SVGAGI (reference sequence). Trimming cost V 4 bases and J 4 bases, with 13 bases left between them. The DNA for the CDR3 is TGTGCCAGCAGTTGGGGGGGGATAGGCACTGAAGCTTTCTTT. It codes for CASSWGGIGTEAFF.

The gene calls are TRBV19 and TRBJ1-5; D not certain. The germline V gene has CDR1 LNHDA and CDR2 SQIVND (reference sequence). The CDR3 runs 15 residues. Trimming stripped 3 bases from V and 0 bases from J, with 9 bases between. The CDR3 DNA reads TGTGCCAGTAGTATCCCCGCCTATAGCAATCAGCCCCAGCATTTT. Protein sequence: CASSIPAYSNQPQHF.

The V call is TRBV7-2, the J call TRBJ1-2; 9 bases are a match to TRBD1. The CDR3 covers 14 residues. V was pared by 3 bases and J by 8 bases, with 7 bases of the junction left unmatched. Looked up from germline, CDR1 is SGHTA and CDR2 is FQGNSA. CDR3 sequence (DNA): TGTGCCAGCAGCTTTAAACAGGGGGCGAAGGGCTACACCTTC. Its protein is CASSFKQGAKGYTF. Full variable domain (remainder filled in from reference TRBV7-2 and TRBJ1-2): GAGVSQSPSNKVTEKGKDVELRCDPISGHTALYWYRQSLGQGLEFLIYFQGNSAPDKSGLPSDRFSAERTGGSVSTLTIQRTQQEDSAVYLCASSFKQGAKGYTFGSGTRLTVV.

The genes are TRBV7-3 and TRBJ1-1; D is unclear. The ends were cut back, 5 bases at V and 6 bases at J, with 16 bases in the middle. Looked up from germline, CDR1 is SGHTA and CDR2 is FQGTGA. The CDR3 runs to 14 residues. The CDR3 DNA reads TGTGCCAGCAGCCCGCGACCGACGGGTTCTGAAGCTTTCTTT. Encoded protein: CASSPRPTGSEAFF.

CDR3: CASRRQVATGELFF. The DNA of the CDR3 is TGTGCCAGCAGAAGACAGGTCGCAACCGGGGAGCTGTTTTTT. The genes are TRBV7-2 and TRBJ2-2; tentative D call: TRBD1 (6 bases). CDR3 length equals 14 residues. The V gene's germline CDR1 is SGHTA and CDR2 FQGNSA. Trimming pared 6 bases from V and 5 bases from J, leaving 13 bases between.

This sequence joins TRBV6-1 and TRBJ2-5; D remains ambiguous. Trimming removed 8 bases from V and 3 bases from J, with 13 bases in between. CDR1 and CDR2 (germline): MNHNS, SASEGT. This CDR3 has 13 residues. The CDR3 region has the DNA TGTGCCAGCTTCTCACCGCAGGAAGAGACCCAGTACTTC. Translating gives CASFSPQEETQYF.

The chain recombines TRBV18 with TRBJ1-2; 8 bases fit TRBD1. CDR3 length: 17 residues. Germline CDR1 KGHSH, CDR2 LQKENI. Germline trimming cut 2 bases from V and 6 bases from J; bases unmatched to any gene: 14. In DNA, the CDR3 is TGTGCCAGCTCACCAAGTCGAGACCAGGGACAGGCGAATGGCTACACCTTC. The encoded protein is CASSPSRDQGQANGYTF.

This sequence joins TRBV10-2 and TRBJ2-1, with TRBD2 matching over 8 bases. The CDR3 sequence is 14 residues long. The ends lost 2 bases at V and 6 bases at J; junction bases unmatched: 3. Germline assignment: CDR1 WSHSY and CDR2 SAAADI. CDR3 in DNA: TGCGCCAGCAGTGAGAGCGGGACTAGCAATGAGCAGTTCTTC. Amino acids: CASSESGTSNEQFF.

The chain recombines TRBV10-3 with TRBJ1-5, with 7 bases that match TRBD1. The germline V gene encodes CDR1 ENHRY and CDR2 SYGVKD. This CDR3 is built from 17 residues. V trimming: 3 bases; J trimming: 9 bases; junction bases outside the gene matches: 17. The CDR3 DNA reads TGTGCCATCAGTGATAGTGGGACAGATATTTTTGAACGGCCCCAGCATTTT. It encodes CAISDSGTDIFERPQHF.

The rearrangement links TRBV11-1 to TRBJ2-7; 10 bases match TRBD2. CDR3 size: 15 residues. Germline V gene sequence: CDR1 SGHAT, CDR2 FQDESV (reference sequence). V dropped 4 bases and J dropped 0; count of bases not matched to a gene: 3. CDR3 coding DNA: TGTGCCAGCAGCTGGTCTAGCGGGGGCTCCTACGAGCAGTACTTC. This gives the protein CASSWSSGGSYEQYF.

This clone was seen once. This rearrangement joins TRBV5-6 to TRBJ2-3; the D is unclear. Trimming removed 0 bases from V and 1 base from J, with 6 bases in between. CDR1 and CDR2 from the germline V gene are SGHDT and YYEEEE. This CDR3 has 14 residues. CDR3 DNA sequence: TGTGCCAGCAGCTTGGGGGCCCGCACAGATACGCAGTATTTT. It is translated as CASSLGARTDTQYF.

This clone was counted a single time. The DNA for the CDR3 is TGTGCCAGCGGGACCGGGGGCTACGAGCAGTACTTC. Translation gives CASGTGGYEQYF. V gene TRBV7-2 combines with J gene TRBJ2-7, with a tentative D call TRBD2 (6 bases). Trimming removed 8 bases at V and 3 bases at J, with 11 bases between. The germline gives CDR1 SGHTA, CDR2 FQGNSA. There are 12 residues in the CDR3.

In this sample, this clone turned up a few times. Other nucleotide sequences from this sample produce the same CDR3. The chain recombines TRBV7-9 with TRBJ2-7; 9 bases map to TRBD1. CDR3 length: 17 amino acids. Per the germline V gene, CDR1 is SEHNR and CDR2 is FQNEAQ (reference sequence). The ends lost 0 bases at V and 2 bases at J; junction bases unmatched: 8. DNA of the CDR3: TGTGCCAGCAGCTTAGCAAGGTGGGACAGGGTTCCCTACGAGCAGTACTTC. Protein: CASSLARWDRVPYEQYF.

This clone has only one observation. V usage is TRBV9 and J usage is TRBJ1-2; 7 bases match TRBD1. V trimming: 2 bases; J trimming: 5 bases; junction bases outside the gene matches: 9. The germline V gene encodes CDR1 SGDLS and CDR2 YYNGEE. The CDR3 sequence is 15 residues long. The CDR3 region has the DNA TGTGCCAGCAGCGTCGAAATACAGGGGCGGTATGGCTACACCTTC. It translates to CASSVEIQGRYGYTF.

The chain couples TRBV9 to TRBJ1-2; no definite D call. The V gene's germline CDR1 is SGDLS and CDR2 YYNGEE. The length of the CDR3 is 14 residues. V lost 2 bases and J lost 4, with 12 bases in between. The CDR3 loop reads CASSVLGLGYGYTF. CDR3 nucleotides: TGTGCCAGCAGCGTTCTAGGTTTGGGCTATGGCTACACCTTC. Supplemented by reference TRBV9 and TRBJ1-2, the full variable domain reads DSGVTQTPKHLITATGQRVTLRCSPRSGDLSVYWYQQSLDQGLQFLIQYYNGEERAKGNILERFSAQQFPDLHSELNLSSLELGDSALYFCASSVLGLGYGYTFGSGTRLTVV.

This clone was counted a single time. CDR3 protein: CASSSGFPTEAFF. The CDR3 DNA is TGTGCCAGCAGCTCAGGGTTCCCCACTGAAGCTTTCTTT. The chain employs TRBV5-6 and TRBJ1-1, with TRBD1 as a possible D gene (5 bases). Germline-derived CDR1 and CDR2 are SGHDT and YYEEEE. Trimming took off 3 bases at V and 4 bases at J, with 10 bases between the two ends. This CDR3 has 13 residues.

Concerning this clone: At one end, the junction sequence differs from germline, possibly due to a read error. The chain's CDR3 is CSSSSTAWDSYEQYF. The CDR3 DNA reads TGTTCCAGCAGTTCCACGGCGTGGGACAGCTACGAGCAGTACTTC. This sequence joins TRBV7-9 and TRBJ2-7; TRBD1 matches 7 bases. Germline V gene lookup returns CDR1 SEHNR and CDR2 FQNEAQ (reference sequence). The CDR3 loop spans 15 amino acids.

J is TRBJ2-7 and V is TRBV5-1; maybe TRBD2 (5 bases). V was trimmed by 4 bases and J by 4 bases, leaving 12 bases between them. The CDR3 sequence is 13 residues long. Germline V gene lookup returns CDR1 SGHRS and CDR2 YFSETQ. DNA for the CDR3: TGCGCCAGCAGCGACGCCCGGGGATACGAGCAGTACTTC. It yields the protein CASSDARGYEQYF.

The CDR3 here is CASSLKQGADEQYF. CDR3 DNA: TGTGCCAGCAGTTTAAAACAGGGGGCGGACGAGCAGTACTTC. The V call is TRBV27, the J call TRBJ2-7; TRBD1 agrees at 9 bases. CDR3 length: 14 amino acids. Per the germline V gene, CDR1 is MNHEY and CDR2 is SMNVEV (reference sequence). The J segment lost 5 bases and the V segment lost 2 bases, leaving 4 bases of the junction unmatched.